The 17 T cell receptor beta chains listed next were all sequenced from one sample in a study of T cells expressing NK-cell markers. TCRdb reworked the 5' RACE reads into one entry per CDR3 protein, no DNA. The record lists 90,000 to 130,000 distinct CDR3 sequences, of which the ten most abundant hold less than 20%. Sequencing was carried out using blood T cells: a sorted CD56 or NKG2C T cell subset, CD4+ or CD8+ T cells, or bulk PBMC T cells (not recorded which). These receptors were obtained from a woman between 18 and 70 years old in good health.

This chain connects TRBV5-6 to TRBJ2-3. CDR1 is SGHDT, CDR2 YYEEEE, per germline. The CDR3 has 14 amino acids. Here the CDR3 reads CASSLGTSPDTQYF.

CDR3 protein: CASSPDRGANSPLHF. The chain recombines TRBV4-3 with TRBJ1-6; TCRdb reports TRBD1, a call that lacks DNA to check it against. The CDR3 extends over 15 amino acids. Germline lookup yields CDR1 LGHNA and CDR2 YSLEER.

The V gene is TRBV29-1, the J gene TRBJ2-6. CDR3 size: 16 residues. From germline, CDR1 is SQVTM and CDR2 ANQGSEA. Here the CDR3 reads CSVEDTEGSGANVLTF.

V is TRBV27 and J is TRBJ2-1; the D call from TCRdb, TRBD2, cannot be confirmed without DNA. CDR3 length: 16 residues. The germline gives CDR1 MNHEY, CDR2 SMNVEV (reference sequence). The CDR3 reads CASIKLAGVSYNEQFF.

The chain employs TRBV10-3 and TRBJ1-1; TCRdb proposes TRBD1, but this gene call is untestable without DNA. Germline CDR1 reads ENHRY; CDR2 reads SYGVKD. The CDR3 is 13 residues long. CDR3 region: CAISAEGSTGPFF.

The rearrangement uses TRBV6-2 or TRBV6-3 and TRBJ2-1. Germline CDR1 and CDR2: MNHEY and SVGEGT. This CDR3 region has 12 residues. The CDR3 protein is CASSYSSSEQFF.

CDR3 sequence: CASSPGTRYYEQYF. This chain links TRBV7-9 with TRBJ2-7; TCRdb outputs TRBD2, but without DNA this stays unchecked. Germline CDR1 SEHNR, CDR2 FQNEAQ (reference sequence). CDR3 length: 14 residues.

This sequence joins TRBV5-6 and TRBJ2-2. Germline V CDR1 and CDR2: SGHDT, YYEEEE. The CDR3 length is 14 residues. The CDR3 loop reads CASSWADNTGELFF. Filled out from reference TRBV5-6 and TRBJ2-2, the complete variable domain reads DAGVTQSPTHLIKTRGQQVTLRCSPKSGHDTVSWYQQALGQGPQFIFQYYEEEERQRGNFPDRFSGHQFPNYSSELNVNALLLGDSALYLCASSWADNTGELFFGEGSRLTVL.

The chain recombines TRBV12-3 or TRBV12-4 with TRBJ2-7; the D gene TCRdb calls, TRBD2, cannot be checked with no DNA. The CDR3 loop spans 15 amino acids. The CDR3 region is CASRLRLSGIYEQYF.

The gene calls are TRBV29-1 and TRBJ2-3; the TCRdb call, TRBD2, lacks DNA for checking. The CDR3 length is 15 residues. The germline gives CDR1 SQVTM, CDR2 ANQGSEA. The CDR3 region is CSVASGGPPTDTQYF.

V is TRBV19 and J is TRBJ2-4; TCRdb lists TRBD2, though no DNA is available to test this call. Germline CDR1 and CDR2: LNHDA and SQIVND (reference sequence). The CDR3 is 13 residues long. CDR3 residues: CASSRGGLDIQYF.

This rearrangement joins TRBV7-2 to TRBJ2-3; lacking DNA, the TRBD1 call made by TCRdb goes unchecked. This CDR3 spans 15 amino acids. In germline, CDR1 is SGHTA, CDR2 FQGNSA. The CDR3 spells CASLPNGAVTDTQYF. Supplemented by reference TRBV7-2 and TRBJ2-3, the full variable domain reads GAGVSQSPSNKVTEKGKDVELRCDPISGHTALYWYRQSLGQGLEFLIYFQGNSAPDKSGLPSDRFSAERTGGSVSTLTIQRTQQEDSAVYLCASLPNGAVTDTQYFGPGTRLTVL.

The CDR3 protein is CASSFPQSPRSNEQFF. This rearrangement joins TRBV10-1 to TRBJ2-1; TCRdb reports TRBD1, a call that lacks DNA to check it against. Germline V gene data show CDR1 as WNHNN and CDR2 as SYGVQD (reference sequence). The CDR3 has 16 amino acids.

The CDR3 reads CASSLYGGEAVQNIQYF. This rearrangement joins TRBV11-2 to TRBJ2-4; without DNA, the TCRdb call of TRBD2 cannot be checked. The CDR3 has 17 residues. Germline loops: CDR1 SGHAT, CDR2 FQNNGV. The variable domain in full, with the rest retrieved from reference TRBV11-2 and TRBJ2-4, is EAGVAQSPRYKIIEKRQSVAFWCNPISGHATLYWYQQILGQGPKLLIQFQNNGVVDDSQLPKDRFSAERLKGVDSTLKIQPAKLEDSAVYLCASSLYGGEAVQNIQYFGAGTRLSVL.

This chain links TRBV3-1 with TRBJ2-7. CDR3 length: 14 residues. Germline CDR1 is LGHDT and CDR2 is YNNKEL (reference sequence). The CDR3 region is CASSQVEFVGEQYF.

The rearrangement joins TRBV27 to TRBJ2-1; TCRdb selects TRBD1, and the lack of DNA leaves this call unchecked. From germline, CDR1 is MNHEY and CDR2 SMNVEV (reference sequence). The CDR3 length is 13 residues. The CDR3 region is CASSQTGRYEQFF.

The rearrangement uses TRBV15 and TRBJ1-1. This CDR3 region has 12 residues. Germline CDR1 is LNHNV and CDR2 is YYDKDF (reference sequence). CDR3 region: CATSRDRNEAFF.